This T cell receptor (beta chain) was found in a study of regulatory T cells in long-lasting Graves disease. In this sample, this clonotype turned up many times. With iRepertoire HTBI primers and Arm-PCR of CDR3 regions, TCR beta libraries were built. Each CDR3 protein is one row after TCRdb ran MiXCR on the multiplex PCR reads. In the table there are 370,000 or so distinct CDR3 sequences, under 20% of which are singletons. Documented time point: newly diagnosed GD, antithyroid drugs for less than 3 months. The TCR library was made from RNA extracted from PBMCs. Germline V gives CDR1 LNHNV, CDR2 YYDKDF (reference sequence). V lost 3 bases and J lost 8, with 17 bases in between. The CDR3 consists of 16 residues. The same specimen was also included in a second study, on T cells in Graves' hyperthyroidism and ophthalmopathy.

The TCR comes from a woman between 18 and 29 years old with Graves disease. The source material was peripheral blood mononuclear cells (PBMCs), sampled at new diagnosis, from a patient treated with antithyroid drugs. This chain links TRBV15 with TRBJ1-6; weak D call: TRBD1 (6 bases). The CDR3 loop is CATSSTVGAPYSPLHF. CDR3 nucleotides: TGTGCCACCAGCAGCACTGTGGGGGCTCCCTATTCACCCCTCCACTTT.